The 17 T cell receptor beta chains presented below share a single source sample, sequenced in a study of tumor-infiltrating lymphocytes in oesophageal squamous cell carcinoma (dated by TCRdb to the mid-2010s). The library relied on PCR. Instrument used: Illumina HiSeq 1500. TCRdb reprocessing: public reads trimmed at Q25 with fastp, clones called with MiXCR, in-frame beta chains kept. Identical CDR3 protein sequences are pooled into one entry, listed with their most common genes and DNA. Across this sample there are some 11,000 distinct CDR3 sequences, with 52% seen only once. Around 20% of the sample rests with the top ten. Sequenced material: esophageal tumor tissue. The receptors shown here come from a female donor with esophageal squamous cell carcinoma.

This clonotype is labeled as medium-sized (0.01 to 0.1%). The rearrangement uses TRBV6-1 and TRBJ1-2; D gene uncertain. In germline, CDR1 is MNHNS, CDR2 SASEGT. This CDR3 comprises 17 residues. The V end was cut by 2 bases, the J end by 0 bases, with 16 bases between. This CDR3 reads CASSEKGIGPANYGYTF. For the CDR3, the DNA is TGTGCCAGCAGTGAAAAGGGCATCGGGCCAGCTAACTATGGCTACACCTTC.

This clonotype was found a few times. This chain uses TRBV18 with TRBJ1-1; D gene ambiguous. The CDR3 covers 15 residues. CDR1 is KGHSH, CDR2 LQKENI, per germline. V lost 0 bases, J lost 2 bases, and 10 bases lay in between. CDR3 bases: TGTGCCAGCTCACCACCGTCCAGGCAAAACACTGAAGCTTTCTTT. It codes for CASSPPSRQNTEAFF.

This clonotype was picked up one time. The rearrangement uses TRBV6-6 and TRBJ1-5, with D tentatively TRBD1 (6 bases). Germline V gene sequence: CDR1 MNHNY, CDR2 SVGAGI (reference sequence). The CDR3 sequence is 14 residues long. Trimming pared 0 bases from V and 9 bases from J, leaving 12 bases between. The CDR3 here is CASSYSNTGPPQHF. For the CDR3, the DNA is TGTGCCAGCAGTTACTCCAACACAGGGCCGCCCCAGCATTTT.

This rearrangement joins TRBV7-6 to TRBJ2-5; D not certain. The J call is uncertain, as TRBJ2-1 better fits the DNA end. Germline assignment: CDR1 SGHVS and CDR2 FNYEAQ. The CDR3 totals 14 residues. The CDR3 sequence is CASSLLRRYNEQFF. DNA of the CDR3: TGTGCCAGCAGCTTATTACGACGGTACAATGAGCAGTTCTTC.

The V call is TRBV11-1, the J call TRBJ2-2; 8 bases map to TRBD2. V lost 7 bases and J lost 10; bases outside the gene matches: 14. From germline, CDR1 is SGHAT and CDR2 FQDESV (reference sequence). The CDR3 contains 15 residues. DNA for the CDR3: TGTGCCAGCACCTCCTCAGTCCGCGGGAGGCTGGAGCTGTTTTTT. This gives the protein CASTSSVRGRLELFF. The full variable domain, rest sourced from reference TRBV11-1 and TRBJ2-2, is EAEVAQSPRYKITEKSQAVAFWCDPISGHATLYWYRQILGQGPELLVQFQDESVVDDSQLPKDRFSAERLKGVDSTLKIQPAELGDSAMYLCASTSSVRGRLELFFGEGSRLTVL.

V gene TRBV7-6 combines with J gene TRBJ2-5; perhaps TRBD1 as D (6 bases). CDR1 and CDR2 (germline): SGHVS, FNYEAQ. Trimming pared 6 bases from V and 0 bases from J, leaving 11 bases between. CDR3 length equals 14 residues. CDR3 in DNA: TGTGCCAGCAGAGAGACAGGTCACCAAGAGACCCAGTACTTC. Translating it yields CASRETGHQETQYF.

The V call is TRBV7-6, the J call TRBJ2-3; 11 nucleotides match TRBD2. V lost 0 bases, J lost 14 bases, and 13 bases stayed unmatched. The CDR3 consists of 16 residues. Per the germline V gene, CDR1 is SGHVS and CDR2 is FNYEAQ. The CDR3: CASSLATSGNTGELYF. The CDR3 coding sequence is TGTGCCAGCAGCTTAGCGACTAGCGGGAACACCGGGGAGCTGTATTTT.

The rearrangement uses TRBV7-3 and TRBJ2-5; 12 nucleotides match TRBD2. The J call may be wrong; the DNA end is better matched by TRBJ2-7. There are 14 residues in the CDR3. Germline CDR1 reads SGHTA; CDR2 reads FQGTGA. Written as DNA, the CDR3 is TGTGCCAGCAGCTCCCGACTAGCGGGAGACGAGCAGTACTTC. Translated, it gives CASSSRLAGDEQYF.

V gene TRBV7-6 combines with J gene TRBJ2-5; no firm D call. Judging by the DNA end, TRBJ2-1 fits better; the J call may be wrong. Germline V gives CDR1 SGHVS, CDR2 FNYEAQ. The CDR3 has 13 residues. This CDR3 is CASSPPIAQQQFF. The CDR3 coding sequence is TGTGCCAGCAGCCCCCCTATTGCACAACAGCAGTTCTTC.

The chain uses TRBV6-8 and TRBJ2-3; 8 bases match TRBD1. The J call may not be correct, given that the DNA end is closer to TRBJ2-1. The CDR3 totals 14 residues. Germline loops: CDR1 MNHGY, CDR2 SAAAGT. The CDR3 DNA reads TGTGCCAGCAGTTACGGACAGGGCGGCGGTGAGCAGTTCTTC. Translation gives CASSYGQGGGEQFF.

This clonotype qualifies as medium-sized. The chain uses TRBV24-1 and TRBJ2-1; possible D gene TRBD1, 5 bases. Germline CDR1 reads KGHDR; CDR2 reads SFDVKD. The CDR3 length is 12 residues. The ends were cut back, 9 bases at V and 4 bases at J, with 9 bases in the middle. The CDR3, as DNA: TGTGCCACCGCCCAGGGTTACAATGAGCAGTTCTTC. Protein sequence: CATAQGYNEQFF.

V and J are TRBV7-4 and TRBJ1-2; no clear D gene. The CDR3 is made up of 14 amino acids. CDR1 and CDR2 (germline): SGHVT, SQSDAQ. V dropped 1 base and J dropped 7 bases, with 13 bases sitting between them. The CDR3 DNA reads TGTGCCAGCAGCTTAGAAAGGGTCGGGTTTGGCTACACCTTC. Amino acids: CASSLERVGFGYTF.

J is TRBJ2-5 and V is TRBV15; D possibly corresponds to TRBD2 (6 bases). Germline V gives CDR1 LNHNV, CDR2 YYDKDF (reference sequence). This CDR3 is built from 13 residues. V was pared by 1 base and J by 11 bases, with 14 bases between. CDR3 sequence reads: CATSRGSAGSQYF. CDR3 DNA sequence: TGTGCCACCAGCAGAGGTTCTGCGGGAAGTCAGTACTTC. Full variable domain (remainder filled in from reference TRBV15 and TRBJ2-5): DAMVIQNPRYQVTQFGKPVTLSCSQTLNHNVMYWYQQKSSQAPKLLFHYYDKDFNNEADTPDNFQSRRPNTSFCFLDIRSPGLGDTAMYLCATSRGSAGSQYFGPGTRLLVL.

The CDR3 loop reads CASSLMRGDRAHTGELFF. The CDR3, as DNA: TGTGCCAGCAGCTTAATGCGCGGAGACAGGGCCCACACCGGGGAGCTGTTTTTT. This chain links TRBV7-6 with TRBJ2-2; 7 bases line up with TRBD1. This CDR3 has 18 residues. Trimming at V came to 2 bases and at J to 3 bases, leaving 12 bases not matched to a gene. Germline V gene lookup returns CDR1 SGHVS and CDR2 FNYEAQ.

The chain has TRBV27 and TRBJ2-4; no reliable D call. The end of the DNA is better explained by TRBJ2-7, so the J call may be wrong. CDR3 length: 13 amino acids. Germline-derived CDR1 and CDR2 are MNHEY and SMNVEV (reference sequence). The CDR3: CATRPLGTYEQYF. DNA for the CDR3: TGTGCCACGCGCCCGTTGGGGACCTACGAGCAGTACTTC.

J is TRBJ2-5 and V is TRBV7-3, with TRBD2 matching over 8 bases. The J call may be faulty, since TRBJ2-1 better matches the DNA end. The germline gives CDR1 SGHTA, CDR2 FQGTGA. This CDR3 region has 14 residues. The CDR3 sequence is CASSLGTSYNEQFF. The CDR3 DNA follows: TGTGCCAGCAGCTTAGGGACTAGCTACAATGAGCAGTTCTTC.

The chain carries TRBV12-3 or TRBV12-4 and TRBJ2-1, with D perhaps matching TRBD1 or TRBD2 (6 bases each). V lost 6 bases to trimming and J lost 6 bases, with 15 bases between them. The length of the CDR3 is 14 residues. The DNA for the CDR3 is TGTGCCAGCAGCCCACAGGGAGGAATCAATGAGCAGTTCTTC. It is translated as CASSPQGGINEQFF.